This entry lists 17 T cell receptor beta chains sequenced from one sample in a study of T-cell reconstitution after alpha-beta-depleted transplantation in children. Unique molecular identifiers were incorporated when the TCRbeta library was constructed. From the PCR reads, TCRdb called clonotypes with MiXCR, one entry per CDR3 protein. The sample contains hundreds of thousands of distinct CDR3 sequences, roughly a tenth of which appear only once. This sample comprised PBMCs from the stem cell graft donor, obtained from the stem cell graft. The receptors originated from a human donor who donated a stem cell graft to a child with acute myeloid leukemia.

This clonotype has just a few counts. The genes are TRBV7-6 and TRBJ1-1; 7 nucleotides match TRBD1. This CDR3 region has 17 residues. Germline values: CDR1 SGHVS, CDR2 FNYEAQ. V was pared by 5 bases and J by 0 bases, with 12 bases of the junction left unmatched. CDR3 region: CASSVVPGQLLNTEAFF. The CDR3, as DNA: TGTGCCAGCAGCGTCGTCCCGGGACAGCTACTGAACACTGAAGCTTTCTTT.

The chain recombines TRBV4-2 with TRBJ2-3; 7 nucleotides align to TRBD1. Germline-derived CDR1 and CDR2 are LGHNA and YNFKEQ. The CDR3 consists of 14 residues. V shed 0 bases, J shed 5 bases, and the junction held 2 bases outside the gene matches. CDR3 sequence reads: CASSQENRGDTQYF. The DNA for the CDR3 is TGTGCCAGCAGCCAAGAAAACAGGGGAGATACGCAGTATTTT.

This clonotype was seen at least ten times. The chain joins TRBV4-3 to TRBJ1-2, with D unclear. With 6 bases removed from V and 0 bases from J, the gap between germline ends came to 14 bases. Germline V gives CDR1 LGHNA, CDR2 YSLEER. This CDR3 has 15 amino acids. CDR3 residues: CASSRFRQANYGYTF. CDR3 nucleotides: TGCGCCAGCAGTCGATTCAGGCAGGCTAACTATGGCTACACCTTC.

This clonotype was seen more than once but under ten times. This chain uses TRBV7-2 with TRBJ2-1, with 12 bases matching TRBD2. Germline V gene data show CDR1 as SGHTA and CDR2 as FQGNSA. Germline trimming cut 7 bases from V and 6 bases from J; bases unmatched to any gene: 7. This CDR3 comprises 15 residues. Here the CDR3 DNA reads TGTGCCAGCACCCCGCGGGGACTAGCGGGCAATGAGCAGTTCTTC. Protein product: CASTPRGLAGNEQFF.

This clonotype was picked up a small number of times. This clone may be a read error of a much larger clone one base away. J is TRBJ2-7 and V is TRBV27; tentatively, D is TRBD1 (6 bases). V lost 6 bases to trimming and J lost 1 base, with 13 bases between them. Germline V gene sequence: CDR1 MNHEY, CDR2 SMNVEV (reference sequence). The CDR3 length is 14 residues. The CDR3 reads CASSPLDSSYEQYF. In DNA, the CDR3 is TGTGCCAGCAGCCCCCTGGACAGTTCCTACGAGCAGTACTTC.

This rearrangement joins TRBV7-3 to TRBJ2-2, with 7 positions matching TRBD1. V was pared by 6 bases and J by 4 bases, with 5 bases of the junction left unmatched. The CDR3 is 14 amino acids. The V gene's germline CDR1 is SGHTA and CDR2 FQGTGA. The CDR3 DNA follows: TGTGCCAGCAGAGGGGGCGCCTCCACCGGGGAGCTGTTTTTT. Protein sequence: CASRGGASTGELFF.

The CDR3 spells CASSSFQETQYF. The CDR3 bases are TGTGCCAGCAGTTCATTCCAAGAGACCCAGTACTTC. The V and J genes are TRBV12-3 or TRBV12-4 and TRBJ2-5; D is unresolved. The length of the CDR3 is 12 residues. Trimming cost V 4 bases and J 1 base, with 4 bases left between them.

This chain connects TRBV7-6 to TRBJ1-2; weak D call: TRBD1 (6 bases). CDR3 length equals 18 residues. V was trimmed by 4 bases and J by 2 bases, leaving 23 bases between them. The V gene's germline CDR1 is SGHVS and CDR2 FNYEAQ. CDR3 sequence (DNA): TGTGCCAGCAGCTGGGGGGCGGGCCCCTGGGCTTCCAACTATGGCTACACCTTC. The encoded protein is CASSWGAGPWASNYGYTF.

This clonotype was found a few times. This sequence joins TRBV9 and TRBJ2-7; 10 bases are a match to TRBD2. V was clipped by 7 bases and J by 2 bases; unmatched bases: 12. Germline lookup yields CDR1 SGDLS and CDR2 YYNGEE. The CDR3 is made up of 16 amino acids. In DNA, the CDR3 is TGTGCCAGCTCAGAGAGGGGGACTAGCGACCCCTACGAGCAGTACTTC. This codes for CASSERGTSDPYEQYF.

This clonotype was observed a handful of times. The chain joins TRBV20-1 to TRBJ2-7; tentatively, D is TRBD2 (6 bases). The CDR3 runs 17 residues. V was shortened by 5 bases and J by 4 bases, with 27 bases between the two germline ends. The germline V gene encodes CDR1 DFQATT and CDR2 SNEGSKA (reference sequence). CDR3 in amino acids: CSARGLGSGNRAYEQYF. The CDR3 coding sequence is TGCAGTGCTCGAGGGCTGGGTAGCGGCAACCGGGCTTACGAGCAGTACTTC.

This clonotype showed up many times. Its ends do not fully match the called genes, so a read error is possible. The V call is TRBV6-2 or TRBV6-3, the J call TRBJ2-7, with a tentative D call TRBD1 (6 bases). CDR1 is MNHEY and CDR2 is SVGEGT in the germline V gene. The CDR3 loop spans 14 amino acids. This CDR3 is CASSYSDSSYEQYF. In nucleotides, the CDR3 is TGTGCCAGCAGCTACTCGGACAGCTCCTACGAGCAGTACTTC.

In its sample, this clonotype was seen a few times. The CDR3 DNA reads as TGCGCCAGCAGCCAAGGAATAGCCGCTGTGGCCTACAATGAGCAGTTCTTC. Encoded protein: CASSQGIAAVAYNEQFF. V usage is TRBV4-3 and J usage is TRBJ2-1; the D is unclear. The V gene's germline CDR1 is LGHNA and CDR2 YSLEER. This CDR3 has 17 residues. The germline V and J ends were trimmed by 1 base and 2 bases, with 15 bases remaining between them.

This clonotype was seen more than once but under ten times. The chain couples TRBV5-6 to TRBJ2-1; 11 bases agree with TRBD2. The CDR3 has 15 residues. V was clipped by 2 bases and J by 12 bases; unmatched bases: 10. Germline V lookup: CDR1 SGHDT, CDR2 YYEEEE. The CDR3 is CASSLLAGARRPQFF. CDR3 nucleotide sequence: TGTGCCAGCAGCTTACTAGCGGGAGCCCGGAGGCCGCAGTTCTTC.

This clonotype appeared a few times. The chain employs TRBV20-1 and TRBJ2-5; maybe TRBD1 (5 bases). The CDR3 has 13 residues. The germline CDR1 and CDR2 sequences are DFQATT and SNEGSKA (reference sequence). V was trimmed by 3 bases and J by 4 bases, leaving 12 bases between them. The CDR3 coding sequence is TGCAGTGCTAGGTACAGGCTGGGAGAGACCCAGTACTTC. Amino acid sequence: CSARYRLGETQYF.

This clonotype was observed at least ten times. This chain links TRBV6-5 with TRBJ2-7; 7 nucleotides match TRBD2. V lost 8 bases to trimming and J lost 7 bases; unmatched junction nucleotides: 14. The CDR3 spans 14 residues. Per the germline V gene, CDR1 is MNHEY and CDR2 is SVGAGI. CDR3 residues: CASRPGLNLREQYF. DNA for the CDR3: TGTGCCAGCCGGCCGGGACTAAATCTTCGGGAGCAGTACTTC.

The chain carries TRBV29-1 and TRBJ2-2; D gene ambiguous. This CDR3 has 13 residues. Germline V lookup: CDR1 SQVTM, CDR2 ANQGSEA. Trimming took off 2 bases at V and 6 bases at J, with 10 bases between the two ends. The CDR3, as DNA: TGCAGCGTTGAATCGAAGGCGGCCGGGGAGCTGTTTTTT. It yields the protein CSVESKAAGELFF.

This clonotype was counted ten times or more. The V call is TRBV12-3 or TRBV12-4, the J call TRBJ2-6; the D is unclear. The CDR3 has 14 residues. V was shortened by 5 bases and J by 0 bases, with 5 bases between the two germline ends. The CDR3 DNA reads as TGTGCCAGCAGTCGGACCTCTGGGGCCAACGTCCTGACTTTC. It specifies CASSRTSGANVLTF.